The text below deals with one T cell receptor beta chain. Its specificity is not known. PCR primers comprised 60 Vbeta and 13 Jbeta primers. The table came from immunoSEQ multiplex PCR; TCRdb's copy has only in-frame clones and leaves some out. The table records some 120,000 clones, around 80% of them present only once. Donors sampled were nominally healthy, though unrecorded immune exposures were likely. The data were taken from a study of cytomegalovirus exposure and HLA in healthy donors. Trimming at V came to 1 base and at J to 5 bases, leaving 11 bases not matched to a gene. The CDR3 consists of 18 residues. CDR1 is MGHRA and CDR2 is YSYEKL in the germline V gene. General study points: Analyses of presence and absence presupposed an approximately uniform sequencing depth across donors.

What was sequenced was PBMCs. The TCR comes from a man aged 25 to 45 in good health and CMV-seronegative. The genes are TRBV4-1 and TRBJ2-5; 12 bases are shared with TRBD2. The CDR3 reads CASSQGETLAGGFETQYF. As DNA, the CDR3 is TGCGCCAGCAGCCAAGGGGAAACCCTAGCGGGAGGGTTTGAGACCCAGTACTTC.